These 13 T cell receptor beta chains were all obtained from the same sample, sequenced in a study of T-cell reconstitution after alpha-beta-depleted transplantation in children. TCRbeta library preparation incorporated unique molecular identifiers. TCRdb used MiXCR to reprocess the PCR reads, holding one entry per CDR3 protein. The sample has some 260,000 distinct CDR3 sequences, 20% to 30% seen once. Specimen: PBMCs, mostly from graft donor cells, collected 360 days after TCRalphabeta/CD19-depleted stem cell transplant. The origin of the receptors is a female patient between 2 and 15 years old who had a stem cell transplant for congenital amegakaryocytic thrombocytopenia, so the T cells may come from the graft donor.

This clonotype has only a few counts. V gene TRBV10-1 combines with J gene TRBJ2-7; the match to TRBD1 covers 7 bases. The CDR3 is 17 amino acids. The V and J ends lost 7 bases and 2 bases, in that order; junction bases with no gene match: 17. Per the germline V gene, CDR1 is WNHNN and CDR2 is SYGVQD (reference sequence). This CDR3 reads CASTPREPGQMAYEQYF. As DNA, the CDR3 is TGCGCCAGCACCCCGAGGGAACCGGGACAGATGGCCTACGAGCAGTACTTC.

The chain uses TRBV4-1 and TRBJ1-5, with 7 bases lining up with TRBD1. Germline V lookup: CDR1 MGHRA, CDR2 YSYEKL. V lost 2 bases to trimming and J lost 4 bases; unmatched junction nucleotides: 5. This CDR3 comprises 15 residues. The CDR3 loop is CASSQSDRANQPQHF. The CDR3 nucleotides read TGCGCCAGCAGCCAATCCGACAGGGCAAATCAGCCCCAGCATTTT.

J is TRBJ2-7 and V is TRBV5-5; maybe TRBD2 (7 bases). The CDR3 extends over 17 amino acids. From germline, CDR1 is SGHKS and CDR2 YYEKEE (reference sequence). The ends were cut back, 0 bases at V and 2 bases at J, with 18 bases in the middle. Here the CDR3 reads CASSLVAWRGPTYEQYF. The CDR3 region has the DNA TGTGCCAGCAGCTTGGTGGCTTGGCGGGGGCCTACCTACGAGCAGTACTTC. Variable domain in full (rest from reference TRBV5-5 and TRBJ2-7): DAGVTQSPTHLIKTRGQQVTLRCSPISGHKSVSWYQQVLGQGPQFIFQYYEKEERGRGNFPDRFSARQFPNYSSELNVNALLLGDSALYLCASSLVAWRGPTYEQYFGPGTRLTVT.

There are many counts of this clonotype. The CDR3 spells CSASLAGSPYNEQFF. The CDR3 DNA is TGCAGTGCTAGTTTAGCGGGTTCTCCTTACAATGAGCAGTTCTTC. The V call is TRBV20-1, the J call TRBJ2-1; 7 nucleotides agree with TRBD2. The V and J ends lost 3 bases and 4 bases, in that order; junction bases with no gene match: 9. CDR3 length: 15 residues. Per the germline V gene, CDR1 is DFQATT and CDR2 is SNEGSKA (reference sequence).

Remarks on this clonotype: Likely a read error: the CDR3 ends without its conserved phenylalanine or tryptophan. V usage is TRBV20-1 and J usage is TRBJ1-6; weak D call: TRBD1 (5 bases). Germline V gives CDR1 DFQATT, CDR2 SNEGSKA (reference sequence). This CDR3 has 12 amino acids. V lost 5 bases, J lost 13 bases, and 15 bases lay in between. This CDR3 reads CSAGVGGSPLHY. In DNA, the CDR3 is TGCAGTGCTGGCGTTGGGGGGTCGCCCCTCCACTAT.

This chain uses TRBV4-1 with TRBJ2-7; D is perhaps TRBD1 or TRBD2 (5 bases each). The CDR3 contains 12 residues. Per germline, CDR1 MGHRA and CDR2 YSYEKL. V shed 3 bases and J shed 5 bases, with 8 bases lying between them. CDR3 DNA sequence: TGCGCCAGCAGCCAGGGACGGAACGAGCAGTACTTC. Protein product: CASSQGRNEQYF.

This clonotype appeared a few times. The V gene is TRBV20-1, the J gene TRBJ1-2, with TRBD1 matching over 7 bases. J gave up 2 bases and V 3 bases, and 6 bases lay outside the gene matches. Germline CDR1 DFQATT, CDR2 SNEGSKA (reference sequence). This CDR3 region has 14 residues. The CDR3 region is CSASYGTDNYGYTF. Written as DNA, the CDR3 is TGCAGTGCTAGCTACGGGACAGACAACTATGGCTACACCTTC.

The sample holds a few counts of this clonotype. The chain uses TRBV11-2 and TRBJ1-2; D call uncertain. Deletions cut 0 bases from V and 8 bases from J, with 10 bases between. Germline V gives CDR1 SGHAT, CDR2 FQNNGV. This CDR3 is 13 amino acids long. The CDR3 DNA sequence: TGTGCCAGCAGCTTAGAAGCTGGCCGCGGCTACACCTTC. Its translation: CASSLEAGRGYTF.

The sample holds a few counts of this clonotype. The chain joins TRBV27 to TRBJ2-3; D is perhaps TRBD1 (6 bases). The V end was cut by 10 bases, the J end by 6 bases, with 11 bases between. Germline V CDR1 and CDR2: MNHEY, SMNVEV (reference sequence). This CDR3 region has 11 residues. The CDR3 coding sequence is TGTGCCACCAGGGACATTGATACGCAGTATTTT. Translation gives CATRDIDTQYF.

The V gene is TRBV2, the J gene TRBJ1-1; TRBD1 aligns across 12 bases. This CDR3 comprises 16 residues. Germline CDR1 is SNHLY and CDR2 is FYNNEI. The V gene end was trimmed by 2 bases and the J gene end by 3 bases; junction bases not matched to a gene: 4. CDR3 bases: TGTGCCAGCAGTGAATGGGACAGGGGGCGCGACACTGAAGCTTTCTTT. Translated: CASSEWDRGRDTEAFF.

This clonotype has a handful of counts. The J gene is TRBJ1-3, the V gene TRBV20-1; D not certain. CDR1 is DFQATT and CDR2 is SNEGSKA in the germline V gene (reference sequence). This CDR3 has 13 residues. V lost 6 bases and J 0 bases, leaving 9 bases between the germline ends. CDR3 DNA sequence: TGCAGTGCAATCGAAAGCTCTGGAAACACCATATATTTT. It yields the protein CSAIESSGNTIYF.

This clonotype was picked up many times. The J gene is TRBJ2-7, the V gene TRBV5-4, with a tentative D call TRBD2 (6 bases). Germline V gene sequence: CDR1 SGHNT, CDR2 YYREEE (reference sequence). V was trimmed by 3 bases and J by 0 bases, leaving 19 bases between them. The CDR3 is made up of 17 amino acids. As DNA, the CDR3 is TGTGCCAGCAGCTCGAGACTAGGGGCGGGGAGCTCCTACGAGCAGTACTTC. Its protein product is CASSSRLGAGSSYEQYF.

This clonotype turned up a few times. The chain carries TRBV7-9 and TRBJ2-1; D is unresolved. This CDR3 spans 16 amino acids. Germline V gives CDR1 SEHNR, CDR2 FQNEAQ (reference sequence). The V end was cut by 0 bases, the J end by 8 bases, with 17 bases between. The CDR3 DNA sequence: TGTGCCAGCAGCTTAGCTGTGGGTCCCCGCGGAGATGAGCAGTTCTTC. Translation: CASSLAVGPRGDEQFF.